This T cell receptor (beta chain) derives from a study of blood T cells in healthy people across ages. Points from the study as a whole: Total diversity from one million sequenced T cells was likely underestimated.

CDR3 length equals 15 residues. The germline gives CDR1 KGHSH, CDR2 LQKENI. Trimming removed 6 bases at V and 5 bases at J, with 16 bases between. The second PCR ran roughly 6 to 11 cycles with a sample-barcoded 5' primer and J-beta primers. One entry per CDR3 protein, called by TCRdb with MiXCR from the 5' RACE reads. The data contain some 800,000 distinct CDR3 sequences, approximately 25% of them seen just once; the ten biggest clones take up approximately 4%. This clonotype appeared a few times. Antigen unknown. This sample also appeared in a second study, on T cells of mothers and their children. From that study: The whole RNA yield was converted to cDNA, approximately 1.6 ug per 15 ul. Normalized overlap was always slightly, never significantly, higher in related than unrelated mother-child pairs.

This chain uses TRBV18 with TRBJ1-4; D is undetermined. This receptor was identified in a boy between 5 and 17 years old in good health. Specimen: blood. CDR3 sequence: CASSRLTAENEKLFF. CDR3 nucleotides: TGTGCCAGCTCCCGCTTGACCGCTGAAAATGAAAAACTGTTTTTT.